The T cell receptor (beta chain) under discussion was sequenced for a study of blood T cell repertoires in COVID-19. Study-wide context: Some COVID-19 samples were acute and others convalescent; all came from the United States, Italy and Spain.

Clones were sequenced by immunoSEQ multiplex PCR, and TCRdb holds only the in-frame ones, with some missing. The data hold 400,000 or so clones, with around nine tenths observed a single time. This TCR was recovered from a human donor in a cohort sampled during active COVID-19. The sample taken for sequencing was peripheral blood.

The CDR3 sequence: CASSPQQGTNTGELFF. The CDR3 DNA reads TGTGCCAGCAGTCCGCAACAGGGAACGAACACCGGGGAGCTGTTTTTT. This sequence joins TRBV5-4 and TRBJ2-2, with D possibly being TRBD1 (6 bases). With 5 bases removed from V and 0 bases from J, the gap between germline ends came to 14 bases. CDR1 SGHNT and CDR2 YYREEE come from the germline V gene (reference sequence). The CDR3 is 16 amino acids.